The rows below give T cell receptor beta chains drawn from one sample of a study of T-cell memory formation after mild COVID-19. TCRdb processed the 5' RACE reads anew with MiXCR; each CDR3 protein has one entry. The sample has roughly 110,000 distinct CDR3 sequences, approximately 17% seen once; the top ten hold approximately 28%. Material for sequencing was PBMCs or a T cell subset sorted from them (not recorded which). The receptors derive from an adult woman who had mild COVID-19 (a few samples of this study predate the infection). Cell type and time point are not known. Both conserved end residues are part of each CDR3. A D gene is named only where the DNA matches it firmly. Clone size appears in some rows only: once, few, many, or a class for an expanded clone.

15	few	-	TRBV15	TRBJ2-3	TGTGCCACCAGCAGGGGCGGTGGTAGCACAGATACGCAGTATTTT	CATSRGGGSTDTQYF
12	few	-	TRBV29-1	TRBJ1-1	TGCAGCGTGAGACAGGAGGGAGCTACGGCTTTCTTT	CSVRQEGATAFF
17	-	-	TRBV12-3/TRBV12-4	TRBJ2-5	TGTGCCAGCAGTTTATGGGATGCTACCCGCAATGACGAGACCCAGTACTTC	CASSLWDATRNDETQYF
14	-	TRBD1	TRBV4-1	TRBJ2-5	TGCGCCAGCAGCCAGACAGGGTTGGAAGAGACCCAGTACTTC	CASSQTGLEETQYF
15	many	-	TRBV4-3	TRBJ2-5	TGCGCCAGCAGCCAAGATTGGACATCCCAAGAGACCCAGTACTTC	CASSQDWTSQETQYF
15	many	TRBD2	TRBV7-3	TRBJ2-1	TGTGCCAGCAGTCCTTTTTCGGGAGGGCCGTTTGAGCAGTTCTTC	CASSPFSGGPFEQFF
15	-	-	TRBV12-3/TRBV12-4	TRBJ1-5	TGTGCCAGCAGTTTAAGTCCCCTGGGCAATCAGCCCCAGCATTTT	CASSLSPLGNQPQHF
15	-	-	TRBV5-5	TRBJ2-7	TGTGCCAGCAGCCTTTACCTCGACAGCAGCGGCGAGCAGTACTTC	CASSLYLDSSGEQYF
14	-	-	TRBV3-1	TRBJ2-1	TGTGCCAGCAGCCAAGGGGCGGCATACAATGAGCAGTTCTTC	CASSQGAAYNEQFF
15	few	-	TRBV10-3	TRBJ2-5	TGTGCCACCCAGTTCGGCACGGGAGTTTCGGAGACCCAGTACTTC	CATQFGTGVSETQYF
12	-	-	TRBV14	TRBJ2-1	TGTGCCAGCAGCCAAAACAGCCTTAATGTGTTCTTC	CASSQNSLNVFF
15	few	TRBD1	TRBV6-6	TRBJ2-7	TGTGCCAGCAGTCCGGACAGGGGCATCTCCTACGAGCAGTACTTC	CASSPDRGISYEQYF
15	-	-	TRBV15	TRBJ2-2	TGTGCCACTAGCCGGGGGCTACGTGACACCGGGGAGCTGTTTTTT	CATSRGLRDTGELFF
16	-	-	TRBV5-1	TRBJ1-1	TGCGCCAGCAGCTCGTCCGGATCCTGGATGAACACTGAAGCTTTCTTT	CASSSSGSWMNTEAFF
12	few	-	TRBV6-2/TRBV6-3	TRBJ2-7	TGTGCCAGCAGTCCTGGACGCAACGAGCAGTACTTC	CASSPGRNEQYF
14	-	-	TRBV12-3/TRBV12-4	TRBJ2-3	TGTGCCAGCAGTTCGGTCTCTACTACAGATACGCAGTATTTT	CASSSVSTTDTQYF
12	-	-	TRBV5-6	TRBJ1-3	TGTGCCAGCAGCTTTCTAGGCGTCGCCATATATTTT	CASSFLGVAIYF
13	few	-	TRBV4-3	TRBJ2-1	TGCGCCAGCAGCCAAAGCCGGTGGAATGAGCAGTTCTTC	CASSQSRWNEQFF
17	many	TRBD2	TRBV4-1	TRBJ2-3	TGCGCCAGCAGCCAGTACACGGGGGGGCCTGACACAGATACGCAGTATTTT	CASSQYTGGPDTDTQYF
16	few	-	TRBV19	TRBJ2-1	TGTGCCAGTAGTATAGATCGGGGGACAGACTACAATGAGCAGTTCTTC	CASSIDRGTDYNEQFF
16	few	TRBD1	TRBV4-1	TRBJ1-2	TGCGCCAGCAGCCAAGTGGGGGGACAGGGGCTGGATGGCTACACCTTC	CASSQVGGQGLDGYTF
16	-	TRBD2	TRBV20-1	TRBJ2-3	TGCAGTGCTAGGCCCGTGACTAGCGGGAGCACAGATACGCAGTATTTT	CSARPVTSGSTDTQYF
14	-	TRBD1	TRBV6-1	TRBJ1-2	TGTGCCAGCAGAGACGGGACAGGGATGTATGGCTACACCTTC	CASRDGTGMYGYTF
15	-	-	TRBV7-2	TRBJ2-7	TGTGCCAGCAGCTTAGTAGTGGGGCCCTTCTACGAGCAGTACTTC	CASSLVVGPFYEQYF
16	few	-	TRBV23-1	TRBJ2-1	TGCGCCAGCAGTCGGCAAGTCGGAGGGTCGGACAATGAGCAGTTCTTC	CASSRQVGGSDNEQFF
13	-	-	TRBV3-1	TRBJ2-1	TGTGCCAGCAGCCAAGGGTGGTCCTTTGAGCAGTTCTTC	CASSQGWSFEQFF
15	-	-	TRBV24-1	TRBJ2-1	TGTGCCACCAGTGATTTAGCCCCGACAAACAATGAGCAGTTCTTC	CATSDLAPTNNEQFF
14	-	-	TRBV7-2	TRBJ1-1	TGTGCCAGCAGCTTCAATAGCGGGGACACTGAAGCTTTCTTT	CASSFNSGDTEAFF
12	many	-	TRBV30	TRBJ2-5	TGTGCCTGGACCATGGGTAAAGAGACCCAGTACTTC	CAWTMGKETQYF
15	-	-	TRBV3-1	TRBJ2-7	TGTGCCAGCAGCCAAGAGCCACAGGCGATCTACGAGCAGTACTTC	CASSQEPQAIYEQYF
14	few	-	TRBV5-1	TRBJ2-3	TGCGCCAGCAGCCCTGACCCAATCACAGATACGCAGTATTTT	CASSPDPITDTQYF
15	-	TRBD2	TRBV24-1	TRBJ2-1	TGTGCCACCAGTGATTTGGGTAGCGGGAGGAATGAGCAGTTCTTC	CATSDLGSGRNEQFF
13	-	-	TRBV20-1	TRBJ1-1	TGCAGTGCTAGATGGGCCCGTGAAGCTGAAGCTTTCTTT	CSARWAREAEAFF
14	few	TRBD1	TRBV6-5	TRBJ2-7	TGTGCCAGCAGCCGGACAGGGCTATTCTACGAGCAGTACTTC	CASSRTGLFYEQYF
14	few	-	TRBV5-5	TRBJ2-1	TGTGCCAGCAGCTTGGCCCCCGGGAACCCCGAGCAGTTCTTC	CASSLAPGNPEQFF
14	-	-	TRBV6-5	TRBJ2-7	TGTGCCAGCAGGACGTTATCCAGCTCCTACGAGCAGTACTTC	CASRTLSSSYEQYF
12	-	-	TRBV12-3/TRBV12-4	TRBJ2-1	TGTGCCAGCAGTTCCGGAGGCAATGAGCAGTTCTTC	CASSSGGNEQFF
19	few	TRBD2	TRBV12-3/TRBV12-4	TRBJ2-1	TGTGCCAGCAGTTTAGGACTAGCGGGCGCAACCGTGAAATACAATGAGCAGTTCTTC	CASSLGLAGATVKYNEQFF
13	-	-	TRBV11-2	TRBJ2-5	TGTGCCAGCAGCTTAGCGGTTTTGGAGACCCAGTACTTC	CASSLAVLETQYF
14	many	-	TRBV5-6	TRBJ2-7	TGTGCCAGCAGTGGGTTAACAGGGTCGGTCGAGCAGTACTTC	CASSGLTGSVEQYF
15	-	-	TRBV7-9	TRBJ1-2	TGTGCCAGCAGCTTAGCGGCGACAGAACACTATGGCTACACCTTC	CASSLAATEHYGYTF
14	-	-	TRBV5-1	TRBJ1-4	TGCGCCAGCAGCCCCCTGGGGCCTTACGAAAAACTGTTTTTT	CASSPLGPYEKLFF
13	-	-	TRBV4-3	TRBJ2-3	TGCGCCAGCAGCCTTGAGAGGGTGGATACGCAGTATTTT	CASSLERVDTQYF
15	-	TRBD2	TRBV7-8	TRBJ2-1	TGTGCCAGCAGCAAGACTAGCGGGAGTCTCAATGAGCAGTTCTTC	CASSKTSGSLNEQFF
14	-	-	TRBV6-5	TRBJ2-5	TGTGCCAGCAGTGATCAGTTGACTCAAGAGACCCAGTACTTC	CASSDQLTQETQYF
13	few	-	TRBV24-1	TRBJ2-7	TGTGCCACCAGTGACACTACCGACGGGGAGCAGTACTTC	CATSDTTDGEQYF
15	-	TRBD2	TRBV7-3	TRBJ2-3	TGTGCCAGCAGCCCCTGGGGGGGGTCAGTAGATACGCAGTATTTT	CASSPWGGSVDTQYF
15	-	-	TRBV3-1	TRBJ1-2	TGTGCCAGCAGCCGAGACGACAGGTATCACTATGGCTACACCTTC	CASSRDDRYHYGYTF
14	many	TRBD1	TRBV12-3/TRBV12-4	TRBJ2-7	TGTGCCAGCAGACAATCGACAGGGTTTCAGGGGACAGACTTC	CASRQSTGFQGTDF
16	-	TRBD1	TRBV4-2	TRBJ2-7	TGTGCCAGCAGCCCTTCTAGGACAGGGGCTTCCTACGAGCAGTACTTC	CASSPSRTGASYEQYF
13	-	-	TRBV19	TRBJ2-7	TGTGCCAGTAGTATAGAAAGGTTCGGGGAGCAGTACTTC	CASSIERFGEQYF